This entry lists 5 T cell receptor beta chains sequenced from one sample in a study of blood T cell repertoires in COVID-19. Sequenced by immunoSEQ multiplex PCR; TCRdb stores in-frame clones only, minus some. This table holds approximately 250,000 clones, 65% to 90% found once. Sequenced material: peripheral blood. The origin of the receptors is a man aged 35-49 years who had recovered from COVID-19.

This chain joins TRBV6-6 and TRBJ2-5, with 9 bases identical to TRBD2. Germline V gives CDR1 MNHNY, CDR2 SVGAGI (reference sequence). V lost 2 bases and J lost 5; bases outside the gene matches: 6. This CDR3 comprises 15 residues. CDR3 bases: TGTGCCAGCAGTTACAACCTAGCGGGACGGGAGACCCAGTACTTC. It codes for CASSYNLAGRETQYF.

This sequence joins TRBV18 and TRBJ2-2; tentatively, D is TRBD1 (6 bases). The V gene lost 8 bases and the J gene lost 0 bases, with 19 bases spanning the gap. The germline gives CDR1 KGHSH, CDR2 LQKENI. This CDR3 region has 17 residues. CDR3 sequence: CASPLRQASTNTGELFF. The CDR3, as DNA: TGTGCCAGCCCACTTAGACAGGCCTCCACGAACACCGGGGAGCTGTTTTTT.

This sequence joins TRBV6-5 and TRBJ1-2; TRBD1 aligns across 7 bases. This CDR3 has 14 residues. With V trimmed by 8 bases and J by 3 bases, 9 bases remained unmatched. Germline values: CDR1 MNHEY, CDR2 SVGAGI. The CDR3 DNA sequence: TGTGCCAGCGGGAGGCCACAGGGGCACTATGGCTACACCTTC. Translation: CASGRPQGHYGYTF.

This clone came up a few times. CDR3 coding DNA: TGCGCCAGCAGCCAAGAACTGGGCGCGGGAGCTGATACGCAGTATTTT. Protein sequence: CASSQELGAGADTQYF. The V gene is TRBV4-3, the J gene TRBJ2-3, with 7 bases lining up with TRBD2. Germline V gene data show CDR1 as LGHNA and CDR2 as YSLEER. This CDR3 comprises 16 residues. Trimming removed 0 bases from V and 6 bases from J; junction bases left unmatched: 9.

The chain recombines TRBV27 with TRBJ2-7; 8 bases match TRBD1. CDR1 and CDR2 (germline): MNHEY, SMNVEV (reference sequence). The CDR3 has 14 amino acids. The junction had 11 bases not matched to a gene; V was cut back by 10 bases and J by 3 bases. CDR3 DNA sequence: TGTGCCATCGGAGATCCGGGACAGGACTACGAGCAGTACTTC. Translated: CAIGDPGQDYEQYF.